The sequence of this T cell receptor (beta chain) was determined in a study of shared clonotypes between healthy human individuals. Trimming took off 4 bases at V and 5 bases at J, with 4 bases between the two ends. Germline V gives CDR1 SGHTA, CDR2 FQGNSA. The CDR3 totals 11 residues. A note on this clone: Other nucleotide sequences in the sample specify the same CDR3.

Here immunoSEQ multiplex PCR was the method, and the copy in TCRdb shows in-frame clones only, minus some. Seen here are about 1 million clones, about 75% observed once, and the top ten hold approximately 1.5%. The TCR comes from a man between 18 and 35 years old in good health. Source material: memory CD4+ T cells sorted from blood. Indicated subset: CD45RA-negative fraction. The chain employs TRBV7-2 and TRBJ2-3, with D unclear. The CDR3 here is CASSYGDTQYF. DNA of the CDR3: TGTGCCAGCAGCTATGGAGATACGCAGTATTTT.